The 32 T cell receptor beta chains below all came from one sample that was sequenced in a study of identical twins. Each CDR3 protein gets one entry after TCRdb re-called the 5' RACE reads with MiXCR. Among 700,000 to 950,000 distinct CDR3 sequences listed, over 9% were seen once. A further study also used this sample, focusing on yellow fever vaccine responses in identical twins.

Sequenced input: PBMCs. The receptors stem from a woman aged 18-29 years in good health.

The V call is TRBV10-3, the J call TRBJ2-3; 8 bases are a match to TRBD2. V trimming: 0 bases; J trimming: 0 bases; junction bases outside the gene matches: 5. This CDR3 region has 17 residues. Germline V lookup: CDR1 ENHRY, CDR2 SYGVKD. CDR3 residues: CAISESPASGSTDTQYF. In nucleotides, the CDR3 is TGTGCCATCAGTGAGTCTCCGGCTAGCGGGAGCACAGATACGCAGTATTTT.

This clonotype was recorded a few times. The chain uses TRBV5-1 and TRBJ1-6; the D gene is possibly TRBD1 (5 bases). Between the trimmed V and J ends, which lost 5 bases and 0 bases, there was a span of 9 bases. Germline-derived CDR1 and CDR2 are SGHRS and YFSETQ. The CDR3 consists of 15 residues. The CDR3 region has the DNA TGCGCCAGCAGACAAGACAGCTCCTATAATTCACCCCTCCACTTT. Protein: CASRQDSSYNSPLHF.

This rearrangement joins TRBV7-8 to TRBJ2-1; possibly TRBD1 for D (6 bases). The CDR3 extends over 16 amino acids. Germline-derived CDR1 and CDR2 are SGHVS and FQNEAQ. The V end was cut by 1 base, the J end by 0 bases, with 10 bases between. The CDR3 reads CASSLDQGSSYNEQFF. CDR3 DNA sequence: TGTGCCAGCAGCTTAGATCAGGGGAGCTCCTACAATGAGCAGTTCTTC.

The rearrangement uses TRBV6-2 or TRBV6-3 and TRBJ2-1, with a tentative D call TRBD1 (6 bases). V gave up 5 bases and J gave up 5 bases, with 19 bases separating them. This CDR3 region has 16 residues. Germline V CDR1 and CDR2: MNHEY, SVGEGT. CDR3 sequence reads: CASSGTGQRNHNEQFF. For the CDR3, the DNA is TGTGCCAGCAGTGGGACGGGACAAAGAAACCACAATGAGCAGTTCTTC.

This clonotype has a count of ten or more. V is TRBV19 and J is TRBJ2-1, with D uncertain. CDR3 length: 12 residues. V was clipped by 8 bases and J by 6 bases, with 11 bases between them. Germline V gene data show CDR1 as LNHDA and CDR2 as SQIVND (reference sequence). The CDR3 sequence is CASSRQFNEQFF. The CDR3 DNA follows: TGTGCCAGTTCGAGGCAGTTCAATGAGCAGTTCTTC.

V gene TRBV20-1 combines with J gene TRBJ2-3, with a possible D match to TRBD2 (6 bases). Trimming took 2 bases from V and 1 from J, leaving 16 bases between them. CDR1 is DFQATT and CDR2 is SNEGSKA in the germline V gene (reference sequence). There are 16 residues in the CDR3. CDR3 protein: CSARKVTERGTDTQYF. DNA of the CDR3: TGCAGTGCTAGAAAGGTCACGGAGCGGGGCACAGATACGCAGTATTTT.

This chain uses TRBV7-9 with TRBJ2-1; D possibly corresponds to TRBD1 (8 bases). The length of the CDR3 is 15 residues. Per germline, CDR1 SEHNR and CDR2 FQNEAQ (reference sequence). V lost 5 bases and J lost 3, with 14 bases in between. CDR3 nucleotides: TGTGCCAGCAGCCGAGCGGGACAGGACTACAATGAGCAGTTCTTC. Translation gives CASSRAGQDYNEQFF. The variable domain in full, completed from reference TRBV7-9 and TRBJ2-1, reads DTGVSQNPRHKITKRGQNVTFRCDPISEHNRLYWYRQTLGQGPEFLTYFQNEAQLEKSRLLSDRFSAERPKGSFSTLEIQRTEQGDSAMYLCASSRAGQDYNEQFFGPGTRLTVL.

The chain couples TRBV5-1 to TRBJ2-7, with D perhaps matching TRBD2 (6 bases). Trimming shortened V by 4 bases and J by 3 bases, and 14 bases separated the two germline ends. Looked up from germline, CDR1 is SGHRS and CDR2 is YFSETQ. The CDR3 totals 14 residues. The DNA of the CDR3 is TGCGCCAGCAGCGACCCTAGCGCGGGCTACGAGCAGTACGTC. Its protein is CASSDPSAGYEQYV.

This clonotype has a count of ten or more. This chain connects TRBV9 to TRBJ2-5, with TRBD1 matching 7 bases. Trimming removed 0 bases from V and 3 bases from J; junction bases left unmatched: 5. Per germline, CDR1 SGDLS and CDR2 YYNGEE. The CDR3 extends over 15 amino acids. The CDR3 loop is CASSVEGQTEETQYF. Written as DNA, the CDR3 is TGTGCCAGCAGCGTAGAGGGACAGACTGAAGAGACCCAGTACTTC.

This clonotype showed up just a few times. The CDR3 loop is CASSPSRGREQETQYF. CDR3 bases: TGTGCCAGCAGTCCCTCCCGCGGGAGGGAACAAGAGACCCAGTACTTC. This chain links TRBV25-1 with TRBJ2-5; 9 bases are shared with TRBD2. Germline loops: CDR1 MGHDK, CDR2 SYGVNS. V was pared by 5 bases and J by 2 bases, with 9 bases of the junction left unmatched. This CDR3 comprises 16 residues.

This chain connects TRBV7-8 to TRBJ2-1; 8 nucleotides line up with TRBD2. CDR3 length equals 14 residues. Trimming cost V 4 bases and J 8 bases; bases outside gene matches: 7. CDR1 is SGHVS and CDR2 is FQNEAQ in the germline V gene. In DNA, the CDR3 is TGTGCCAGCAGCTCCCCGGGGGGGGCCCATGAGCAGTTCTTC. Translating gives CASSSPGGAHEQFF.

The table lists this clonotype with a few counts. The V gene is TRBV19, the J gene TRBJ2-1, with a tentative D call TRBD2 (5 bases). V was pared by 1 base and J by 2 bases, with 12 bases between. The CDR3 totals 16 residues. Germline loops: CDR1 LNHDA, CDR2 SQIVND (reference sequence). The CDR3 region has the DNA TGTGCCAGTAGTATAGTTTACGGACTCACCTACAATGAGCAGTTCTTC. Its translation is CASSIVYGLTYNEQFF.

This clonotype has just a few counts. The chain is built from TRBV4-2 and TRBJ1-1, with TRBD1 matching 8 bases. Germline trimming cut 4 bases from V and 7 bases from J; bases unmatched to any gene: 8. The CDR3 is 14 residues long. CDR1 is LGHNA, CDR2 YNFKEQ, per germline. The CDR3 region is CASSRRTGRNEAFF. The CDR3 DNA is TGTGCCAGCAGCCGTCGGACAGGGCGAAATGAAGCTTTCTTT.

In DNA form, the CDR3 reads TGCAGTGCTAGATACAGGCACCCGGGAGCTTTCTTT. Amino acids: CSARYRHPGAFF. This chain links TRBV20-1 with TRBJ1-1, with D tentatively TRBD1 (5 bases). Germline V gene sequence: CDR1 DFQATT, CDR2 SNEGSKA (reference sequence). With 2 bases removed from V and 10 bases from J, the gap between germline ends came to 14 bases. This CDR3 has 12 residues.

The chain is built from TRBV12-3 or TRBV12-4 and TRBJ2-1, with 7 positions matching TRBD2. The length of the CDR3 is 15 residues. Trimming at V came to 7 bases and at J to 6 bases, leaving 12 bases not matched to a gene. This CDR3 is CASTLRLARGNEQFF. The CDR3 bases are TGTGCCAGCACCCTGCGACTAGCAAGGGGCAATGAGCAGTTCTTC.

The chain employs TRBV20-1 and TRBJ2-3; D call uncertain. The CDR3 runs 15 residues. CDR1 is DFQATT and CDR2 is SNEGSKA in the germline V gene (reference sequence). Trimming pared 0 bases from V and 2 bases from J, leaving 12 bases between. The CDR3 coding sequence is TGCAGTGCTAGAGATTATCGGCAAAACACAGATACGCAGTATTTT. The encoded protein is CSARDYRQNTDTQYF.

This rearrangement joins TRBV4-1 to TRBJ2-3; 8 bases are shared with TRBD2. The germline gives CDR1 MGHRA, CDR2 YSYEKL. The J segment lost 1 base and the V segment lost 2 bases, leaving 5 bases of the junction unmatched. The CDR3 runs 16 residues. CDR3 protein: CASSQTTSAGTDTQYF. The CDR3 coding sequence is TGCGCCAGCAGCCAAACGACTAGCGCGGGCACAGATACGCAGTATTTT.

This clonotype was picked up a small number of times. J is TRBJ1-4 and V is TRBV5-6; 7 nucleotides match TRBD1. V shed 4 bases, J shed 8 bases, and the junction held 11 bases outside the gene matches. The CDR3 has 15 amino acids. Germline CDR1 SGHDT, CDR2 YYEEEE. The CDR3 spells CASSPMGQSNEKLFF. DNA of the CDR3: TGTGCCAGCAGCCCCATGGGACAGTCCAACGAAAAACTGTTTTTT.

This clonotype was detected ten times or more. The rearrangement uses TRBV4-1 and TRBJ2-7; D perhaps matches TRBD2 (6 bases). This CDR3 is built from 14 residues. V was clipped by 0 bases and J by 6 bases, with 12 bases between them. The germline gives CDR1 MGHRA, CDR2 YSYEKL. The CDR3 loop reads CASSQEGGAVEQYF. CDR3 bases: TGCGCCAGCAGCCAAGAGGGGGGAGCTGTCGAGCAGTACTTC.

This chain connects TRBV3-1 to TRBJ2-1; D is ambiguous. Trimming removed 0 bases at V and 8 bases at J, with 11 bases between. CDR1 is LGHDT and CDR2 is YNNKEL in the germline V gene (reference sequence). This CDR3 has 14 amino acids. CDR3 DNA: TGTGCCAGCAGCCAAGAAGACTCTACCCATGAGCAGTTCTTC. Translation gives CASSQEDSTHEQFF.

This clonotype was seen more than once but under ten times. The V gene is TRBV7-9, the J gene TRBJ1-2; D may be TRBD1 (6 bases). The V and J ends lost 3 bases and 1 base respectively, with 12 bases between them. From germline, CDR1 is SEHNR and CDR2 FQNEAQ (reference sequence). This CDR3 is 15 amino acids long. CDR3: CASSLSGALNYGYTF. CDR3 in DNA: TGTGCCAGCAGCTTGTCGGGGGCCCTTAACTATGGCTACACCTTC. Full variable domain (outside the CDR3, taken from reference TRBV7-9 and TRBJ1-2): DTGVSQNPRHKITKRGQNVTFRCDPISEHNRLYWYRQTLGQGPEFLTYFQNEAQLEKSRLLSDRFSAERPKGSFSTLEIQRTEQGDSAMYLCASSLSGALNYGYTFGSGTRLTVV.

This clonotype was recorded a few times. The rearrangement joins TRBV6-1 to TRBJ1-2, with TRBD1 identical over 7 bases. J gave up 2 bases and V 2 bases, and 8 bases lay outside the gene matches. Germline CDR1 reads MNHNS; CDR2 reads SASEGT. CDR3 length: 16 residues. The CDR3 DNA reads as TGTGCCAGCAGTGAACCCCACAGGGGTGGAAACTATGGCTACACCTTC. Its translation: CASSEPHRGGNYGYTF.

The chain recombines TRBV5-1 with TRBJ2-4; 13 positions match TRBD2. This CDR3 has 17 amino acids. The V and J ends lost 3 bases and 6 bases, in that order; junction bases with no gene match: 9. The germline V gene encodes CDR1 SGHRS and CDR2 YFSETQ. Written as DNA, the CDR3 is TGCGCCAGCAGCTCGGCGACTAGCGGGGGGCCGGGAAACATTCAGTACTTC. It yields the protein CASSSATSGGPGNIQYF.

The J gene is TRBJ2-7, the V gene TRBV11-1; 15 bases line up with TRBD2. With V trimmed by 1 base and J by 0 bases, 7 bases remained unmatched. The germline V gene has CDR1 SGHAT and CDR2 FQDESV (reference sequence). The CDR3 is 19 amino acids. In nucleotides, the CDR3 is TGTGCCAGCAGCTTAGACGGACTAGCGGGAGGGGCTCACTCCTACGAGCAGTACTTC. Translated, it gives CASSLDGLAGGAHSYEQYF.

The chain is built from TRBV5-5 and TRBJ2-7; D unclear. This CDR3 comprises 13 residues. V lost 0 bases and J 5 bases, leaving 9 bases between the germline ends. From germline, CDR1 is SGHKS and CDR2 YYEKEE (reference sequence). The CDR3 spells CASSLASNHEQYV. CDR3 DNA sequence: TGTGCCAGCAGCTTGGCATCCAATCACGAGCAGTACGTC.

The chain's CDR3 is CASSQAQGVDGYTF. In nucleotides, the CDR3 is TGTGCCAGCAGCCAAGCACAGGGAGTGGATGGCTACACCTTC. This chain connects TRBV3-1 to TRBJ1-2; possibly TRBD1 for D (6 bases). With 1 base removed from V and 6 bases from J, the gap between germline ends came to 12 bases. The CDR3 consists of 14 residues. From germline, CDR1 is LGHDT and CDR2 YNNKEL (reference sequence).

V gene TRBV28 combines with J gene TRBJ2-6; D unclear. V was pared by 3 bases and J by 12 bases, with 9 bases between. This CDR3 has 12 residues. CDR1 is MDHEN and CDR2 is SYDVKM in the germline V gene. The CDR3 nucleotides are TGTGCCAGCAGTTTCCCTAGAAGCGTCCTGACTTTC. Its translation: CASSFPRSVLTF.

The DNA for the CDR3 is TGCGCCAGCACCGGGGCTCTTAGCGGGAGGGAAGAGACCCAGTACTTC. As protein: CASTGALSGREETQYF. The chain carries TRBV5-1 and TRBJ2-5, with 11 bases that match TRBD2. The CDR3 length is 16 residues. CDR1 and CDR2 from the germline V gene are SGHRS and YFSETQ. The V gene end was trimmed by 6 bases and the J gene end by 3 bases; junction bases not matched to a gene: 10. Supplemented by reference TRBV5-1 and TRBJ2-5, the full variable domain reads KAGVTQTPRYLIKTRGQQVTLSCSPISGHRSVSWYQQTPGQGLQFLFEYFSETQRNKGNFPGRFSGRQFSNSRSEMNVSTLELGDSALYLCASTGALSGREETQYFGPGTRLLVL.

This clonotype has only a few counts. CDR3 amino acids: CASSQDRGDFTGELFF. CDR3 coding DNA: TGCGCCAGCAGCCAAGATCGAGGGGATTTCACCGGGGAGCTGTTTTTT. The chain recombines TRBV4-1 with TRBJ2-2; either TRBD1 or TRBD2 may supply D (5 bases each). The CDR3 contains 16 residues. The germline CDR1 and CDR2 sequences are MGHRA and YSYEKL. Trimming pared 0 bases from V and 4 bases from J, leaving 12 bases between.

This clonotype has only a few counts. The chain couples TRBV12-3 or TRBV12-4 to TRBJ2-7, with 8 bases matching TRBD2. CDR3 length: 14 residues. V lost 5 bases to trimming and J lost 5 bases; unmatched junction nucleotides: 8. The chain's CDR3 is CASSLAGGTHEQYF. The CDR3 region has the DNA TGTGCCAGCAGTCTGGCGGGGGGTACCCACGAGCAGTACTTC.

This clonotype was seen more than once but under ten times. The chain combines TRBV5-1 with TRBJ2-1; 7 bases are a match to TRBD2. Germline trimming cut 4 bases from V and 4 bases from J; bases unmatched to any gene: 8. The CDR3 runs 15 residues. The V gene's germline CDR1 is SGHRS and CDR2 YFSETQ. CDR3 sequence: CASSLPASGYNEQFF. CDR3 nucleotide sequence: TGCGCCAGCAGCCTGCCGGCTAGCGGTTACAATGAGCAGTTCTTC.

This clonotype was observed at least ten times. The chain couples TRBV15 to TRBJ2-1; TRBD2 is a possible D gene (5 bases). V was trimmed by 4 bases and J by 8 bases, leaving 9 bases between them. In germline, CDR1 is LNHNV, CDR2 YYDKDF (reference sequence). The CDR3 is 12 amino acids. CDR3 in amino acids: CATSKADHEQFF. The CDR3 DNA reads TGTGCCACCAGCAAAGCGGACCATGAGCAGTTCTTC.